This TCR beta chain was found in a study of siplizumab effects on memory and regulatory T cells. From germline, CDR1 is SGHRS and CDR2 YFSETQ. The CDR3 length is 15 residues. V was pared by 6 bases and J by 4 bases, with 11 bases of the junction left unmatched. Assay: immunoSEQ multiplex PCR; the TCRdb copy retains only in-frame clones and omits some. The data contain more than 85,000 clones, 85% to 90% of them singletons. The sample consisted of CD4+ T cells sorted from blood. The receptor comes from a human donor in good health. The V and J genes are TRBV5-1 and TRBJ2-7; TRBD1 agrees at 9 bases. The CDR3 reads CASTSPGTGMYEQYF. The CDR3, as DNA: TGCGCCAGCACCTCCCCCGGGACAGGGATGTACGAGCAGTACTTC.